This T cell receptor (beta chain) emerged from a study of shared T cell receptors in the human thymus. CDR3 length: 16 amino acids. V was trimmed by 0 bases and J by 3 bases, leaving 13 bases between them. The V gene's germline CDR1 is SGHKS and CDR2 YYEKEE (reference sequence). The method was immunoSEQ multiplex PCR; TCRdb's version includes in-frame clones alone and lacks a portion of them. The table lists around 340,000 clones, 95% of them singletons, with around 0.019% in the top ten. The genes are TRBV5-5 and TRBJ1-3, with D maybe TRBD1 (6 bases). The sequencing input was thymocytes. This TCR was sampled from a human donor. The CDR3 is CASSLAAGVVGNTIYF. DNA for the CDR3: TGTGCCAGCAGCTTGGCGGCAGGGGTGGTTGGAAACACCATATATTTT.